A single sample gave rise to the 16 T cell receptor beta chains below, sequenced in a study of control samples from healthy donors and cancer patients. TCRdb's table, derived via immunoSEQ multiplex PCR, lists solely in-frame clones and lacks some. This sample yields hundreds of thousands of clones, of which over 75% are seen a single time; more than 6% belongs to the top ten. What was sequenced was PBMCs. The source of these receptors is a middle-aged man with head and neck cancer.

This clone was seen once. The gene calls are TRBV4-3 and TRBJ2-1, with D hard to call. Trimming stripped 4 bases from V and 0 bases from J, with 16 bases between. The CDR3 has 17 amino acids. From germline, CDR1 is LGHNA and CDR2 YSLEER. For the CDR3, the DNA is TGCGCCAGCAGCCGACGGGCCGTAGAAGGCTCCTACAATGAGCAGTTCTTC. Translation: CASSRRAVEGSYNEQFF.

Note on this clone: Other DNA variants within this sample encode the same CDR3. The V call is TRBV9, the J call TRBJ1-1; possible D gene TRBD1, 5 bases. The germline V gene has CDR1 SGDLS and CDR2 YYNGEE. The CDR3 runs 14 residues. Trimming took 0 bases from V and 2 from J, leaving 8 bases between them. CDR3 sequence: CASSVGGANTEAFF. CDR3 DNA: TGTGCCAGCAGCGTAGGGGGCGCAAACACTGAAGCTTTCTTT.

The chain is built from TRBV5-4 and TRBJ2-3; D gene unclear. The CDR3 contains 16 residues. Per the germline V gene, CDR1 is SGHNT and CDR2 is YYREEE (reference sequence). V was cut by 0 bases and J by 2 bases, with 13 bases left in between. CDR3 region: CASSLVANHPTDTQYF. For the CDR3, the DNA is TGTGCCAGCAGCTTGGTGGCGAACCACCCCACAGATACGCAGTATTTT.

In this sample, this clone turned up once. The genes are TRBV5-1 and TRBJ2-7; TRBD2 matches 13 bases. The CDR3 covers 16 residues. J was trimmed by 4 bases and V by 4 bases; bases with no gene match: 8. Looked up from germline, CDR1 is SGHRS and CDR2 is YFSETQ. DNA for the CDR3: TGCGCCAGCAGCCTACGGACTAGCGGGAGTAGTTACGAGCAGTACTTC. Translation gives CASSLRTSGSSYEQYF.

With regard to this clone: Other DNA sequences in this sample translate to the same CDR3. The CDR3 DNA sequence: TGTGCCAGCAGTTTTTTAGGAACCTACGAGCAGTACTTC. It codes for CASSFLGTYEQYF. The chain links TRBV28 to TRBJ2-7; D is unresolved. This CDR3 has 13 residues. CDR1 is MDHEN and CDR2 is SYDVKM in the germline V gene. Trimming removed 3 bases from V and 2 bases from J, with 8 bases in between.

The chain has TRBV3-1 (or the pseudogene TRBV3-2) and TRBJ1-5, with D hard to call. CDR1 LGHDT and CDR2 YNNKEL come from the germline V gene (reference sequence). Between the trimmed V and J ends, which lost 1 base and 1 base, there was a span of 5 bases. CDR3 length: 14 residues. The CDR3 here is CASSQVWSNQPQHF. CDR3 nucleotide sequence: TGTGCCAGCAGCCAAGTCTGGAGCAATCAGCCCCAGCATTTT.

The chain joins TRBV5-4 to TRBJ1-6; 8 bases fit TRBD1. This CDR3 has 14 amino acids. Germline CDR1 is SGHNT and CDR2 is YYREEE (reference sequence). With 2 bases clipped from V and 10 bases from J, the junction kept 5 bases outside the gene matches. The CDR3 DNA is TGTGCCAGCAGCTTTGGACAGGGCTTCTCACCCCTCCACTTT. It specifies CASSFGQGFSPLHF.

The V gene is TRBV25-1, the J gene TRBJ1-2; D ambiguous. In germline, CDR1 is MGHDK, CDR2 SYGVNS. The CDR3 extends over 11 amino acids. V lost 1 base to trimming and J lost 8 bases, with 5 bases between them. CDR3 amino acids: CASSEFRGYTF. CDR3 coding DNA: TGTGCCAGCAGTGAATTCAGGGGCTACACCTTC.

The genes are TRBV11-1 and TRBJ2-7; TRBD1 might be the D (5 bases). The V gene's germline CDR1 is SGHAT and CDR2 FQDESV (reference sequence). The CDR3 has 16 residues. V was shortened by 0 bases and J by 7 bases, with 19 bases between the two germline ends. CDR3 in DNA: TGTGCCAGCAGCTTAGCGCGGTGGGGCTCGGCTAGTGAGCAGTACTTC. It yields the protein CASSLARWGSASEQYF.

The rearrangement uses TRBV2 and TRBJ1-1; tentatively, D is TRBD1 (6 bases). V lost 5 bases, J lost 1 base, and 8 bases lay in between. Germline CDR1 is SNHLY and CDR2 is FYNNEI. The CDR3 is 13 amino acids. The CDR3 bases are TGTGCCAGCAGTCAGACAGGGAACACTGAAGCTTTCTTT. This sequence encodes CASSQTGNTEAFF.

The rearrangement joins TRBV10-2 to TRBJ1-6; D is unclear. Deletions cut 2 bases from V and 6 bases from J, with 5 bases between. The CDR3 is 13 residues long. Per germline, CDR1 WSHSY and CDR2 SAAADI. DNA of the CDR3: TGCGCCAGCAGTGAGGTTGGTAATTCACCCCTCCACTTT. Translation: CASSEVGNSPLHF.

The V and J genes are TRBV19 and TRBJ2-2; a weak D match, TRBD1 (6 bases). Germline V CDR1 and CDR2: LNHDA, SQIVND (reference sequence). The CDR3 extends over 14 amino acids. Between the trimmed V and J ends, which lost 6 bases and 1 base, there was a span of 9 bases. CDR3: CASRLQGNTGELFF. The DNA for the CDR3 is TGTGCCAGTAGACTACAGGGGAACACCGGGGAGCTGTTTTTT.

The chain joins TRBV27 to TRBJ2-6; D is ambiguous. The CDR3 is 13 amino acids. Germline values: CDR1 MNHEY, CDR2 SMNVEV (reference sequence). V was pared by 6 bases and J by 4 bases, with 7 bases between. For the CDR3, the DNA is TGTGCCAGCAGCCTTCGGGGGGCCAACGTCCTGACTTTC. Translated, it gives CASSLRGANVLTF. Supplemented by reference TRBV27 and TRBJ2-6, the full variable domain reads EAQVTQNPRYLITVTGKKLTVTCSQNMNHEYMSWYRQDPGLGLRQIYYSMNVEVTDKGDVPEGYKVSRKEKRNFPLILESPSPNQTSLYFCASSLRGANVLTFGAGSRLTVL.

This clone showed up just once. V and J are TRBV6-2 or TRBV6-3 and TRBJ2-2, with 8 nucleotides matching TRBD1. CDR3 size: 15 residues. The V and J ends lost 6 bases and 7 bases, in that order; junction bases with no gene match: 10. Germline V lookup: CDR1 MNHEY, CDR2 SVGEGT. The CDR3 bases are TGTGCCAGCAGCTCGGACAGGGTGGGGAACGGGGAGCTGTTTTTT. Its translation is CASSSDRVGNGELFF.

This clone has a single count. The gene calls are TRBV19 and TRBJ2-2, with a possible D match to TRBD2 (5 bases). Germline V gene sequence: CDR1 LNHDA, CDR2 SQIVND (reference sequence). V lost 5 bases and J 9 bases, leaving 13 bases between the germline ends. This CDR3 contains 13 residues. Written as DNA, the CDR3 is TGTGCCAGTAGTGGGCTAGCTGTGAGGGAGCTGTTTTTT. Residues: CASSGLAVRELFF.

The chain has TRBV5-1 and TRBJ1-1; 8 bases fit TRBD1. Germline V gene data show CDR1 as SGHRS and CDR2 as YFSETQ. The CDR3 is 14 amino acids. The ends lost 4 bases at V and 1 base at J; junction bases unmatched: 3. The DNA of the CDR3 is TGCGCCAGCAGCCCTGACAGGGGGAACACTGAAGCTTTCTTT. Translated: CASSPDRGNTEAFF.